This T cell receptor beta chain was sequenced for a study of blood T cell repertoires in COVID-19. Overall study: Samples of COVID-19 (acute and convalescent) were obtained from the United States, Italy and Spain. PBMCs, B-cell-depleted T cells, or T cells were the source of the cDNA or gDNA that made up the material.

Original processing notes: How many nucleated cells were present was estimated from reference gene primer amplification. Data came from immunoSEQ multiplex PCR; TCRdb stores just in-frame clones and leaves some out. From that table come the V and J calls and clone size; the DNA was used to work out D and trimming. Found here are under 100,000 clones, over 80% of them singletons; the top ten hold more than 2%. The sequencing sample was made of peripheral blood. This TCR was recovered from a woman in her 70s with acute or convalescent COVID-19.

CDR3 nucleotides: TGTGCCAGCAGCAGTTTGAGGACCTACGAGCAGTACTTC. Its translation: CASSSLRTYEQYF. The chain uses TRBV14 and TRBJ2-7, with unresolved D. Germline V gives CDR1 SGHDN, CDR2 FVKESK. V shed 5 bases and J shed 2 bases, with 10 bases lying between them. The CDR3 runs 13 residues.